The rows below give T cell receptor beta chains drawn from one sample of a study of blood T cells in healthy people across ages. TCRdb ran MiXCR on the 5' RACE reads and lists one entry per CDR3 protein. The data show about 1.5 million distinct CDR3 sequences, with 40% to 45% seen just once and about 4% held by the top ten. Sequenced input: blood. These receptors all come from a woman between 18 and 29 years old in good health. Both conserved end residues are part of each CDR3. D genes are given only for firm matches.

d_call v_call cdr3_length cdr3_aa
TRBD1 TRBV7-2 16 CASSLGQWAGANVLTF
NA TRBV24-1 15 CATSDWTVGYNEQFF
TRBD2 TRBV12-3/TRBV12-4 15 CASSLTSGGQETQFF
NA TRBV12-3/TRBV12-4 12 CASSPRGTEAFF
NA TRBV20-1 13 CSALRTNNNEQYF
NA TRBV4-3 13 CASSQEPGYTQYF
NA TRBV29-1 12 CSVEDVSGGYTF
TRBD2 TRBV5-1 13 CASSLMGGLERFF
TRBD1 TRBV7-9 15 CASSSRTGYGETQYF
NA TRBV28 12 CASSLGVEKLFF
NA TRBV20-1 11 CSASYVREQFF
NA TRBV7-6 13 CASSAPGALEQYF
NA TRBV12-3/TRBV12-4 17 CASSRYRGEGLNQPQHF
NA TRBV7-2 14 CASSLDHSYNEQFF
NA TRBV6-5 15 CASSYRGSRPYEQYF
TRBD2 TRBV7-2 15 CASSSLAGGSDTQYF
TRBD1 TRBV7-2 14 CASIRDRGDYEQYF
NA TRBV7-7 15 CASSLAFAVQETQYF
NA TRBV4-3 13 CASSQDLGCTQYF
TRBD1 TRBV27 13 CASSDRGKRPQHF
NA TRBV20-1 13 CSARTVTQETQYF
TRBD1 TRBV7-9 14 CASSQQQGRTEAFF
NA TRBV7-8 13 CASSTYRDNEQFF
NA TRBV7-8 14 CASSHPGSSYEQYF
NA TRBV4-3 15 CASSQERGVGDEQFF
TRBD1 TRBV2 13 CASRAGQGHGYTF
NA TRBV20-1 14 CSARSTIVSYEQYF
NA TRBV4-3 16 CASSQDLGVPSYEQYF
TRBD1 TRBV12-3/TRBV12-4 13 CASRGAGGRGYTF
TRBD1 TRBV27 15 CASSFLGQGNYGYTF
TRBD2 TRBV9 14 CASSGAGPNNEQYF
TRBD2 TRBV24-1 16 CATSDPGPAGSETQYF
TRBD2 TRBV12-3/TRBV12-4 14 CASRSSGRSYEQYF
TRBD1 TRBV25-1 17 CASSEHGQGIGNYGYTF
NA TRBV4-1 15 CASSLQKQLNTEAFF
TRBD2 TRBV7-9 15 CAAHIAREGLGEQFF
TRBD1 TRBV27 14 CASSWGQGTSEAFF